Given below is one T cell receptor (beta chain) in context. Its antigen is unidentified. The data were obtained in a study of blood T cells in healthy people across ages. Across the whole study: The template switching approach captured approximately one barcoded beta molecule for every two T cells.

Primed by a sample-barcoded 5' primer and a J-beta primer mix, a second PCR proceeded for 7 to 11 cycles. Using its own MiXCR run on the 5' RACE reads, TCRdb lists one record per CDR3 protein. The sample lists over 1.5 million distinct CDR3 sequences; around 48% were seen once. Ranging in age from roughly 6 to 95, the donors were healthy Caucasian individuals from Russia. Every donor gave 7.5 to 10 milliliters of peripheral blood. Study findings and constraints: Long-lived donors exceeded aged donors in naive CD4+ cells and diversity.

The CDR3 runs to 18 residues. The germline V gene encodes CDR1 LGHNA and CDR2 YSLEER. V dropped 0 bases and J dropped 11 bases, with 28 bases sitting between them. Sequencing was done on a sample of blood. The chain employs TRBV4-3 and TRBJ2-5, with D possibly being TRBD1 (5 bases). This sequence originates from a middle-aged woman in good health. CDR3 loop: CASSQDPSREVGDNEQYF. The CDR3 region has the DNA TGCGCCAGCAGCCAAGATCCCTCCAGGGAAGTAGGTGACAATGAGCAGTACTTC.